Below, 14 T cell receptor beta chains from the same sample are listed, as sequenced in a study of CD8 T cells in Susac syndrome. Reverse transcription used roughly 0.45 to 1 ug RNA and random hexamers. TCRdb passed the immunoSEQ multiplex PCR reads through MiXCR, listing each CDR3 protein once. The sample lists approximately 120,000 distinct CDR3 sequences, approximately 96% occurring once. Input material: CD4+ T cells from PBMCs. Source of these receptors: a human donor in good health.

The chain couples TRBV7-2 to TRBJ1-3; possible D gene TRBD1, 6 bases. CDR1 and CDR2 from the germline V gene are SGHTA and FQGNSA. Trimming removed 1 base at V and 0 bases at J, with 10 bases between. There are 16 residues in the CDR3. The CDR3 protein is CASSLGGAASGNTIYF. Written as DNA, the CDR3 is TGTGCCAGCAGCTTAGGGGGGGCAGCCTCTGGAAACACCATATATTTT. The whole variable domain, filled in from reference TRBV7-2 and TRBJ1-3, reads GAGVSQSPSNKVTEKGKDVELRCDPISGHTALYWYRQSLGQGLEFLIYFQGNSAPDKSGLPSDRFSAERTGGSVSTLTIQRTQQEDSAVYLCASSLGGAASGNTIYFGEGSWLTVV.

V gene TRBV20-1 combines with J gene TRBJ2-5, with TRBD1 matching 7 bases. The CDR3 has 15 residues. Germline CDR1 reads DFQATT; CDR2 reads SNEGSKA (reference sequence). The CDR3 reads CSAIVGGAAGETQYF. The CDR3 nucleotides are TGCAGCGCAATTGTAGGGGGCGCGGCTGGAGAGACCCAGTACTTC.

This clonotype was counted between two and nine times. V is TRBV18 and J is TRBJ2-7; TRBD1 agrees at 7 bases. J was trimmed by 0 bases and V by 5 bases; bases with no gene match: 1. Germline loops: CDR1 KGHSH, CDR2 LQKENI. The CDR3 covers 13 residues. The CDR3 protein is CASSRDSSYEQYF. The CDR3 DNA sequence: TGTGCCAGCTCAAGGGACAGCTCCTACGAGCAGTACTTC.

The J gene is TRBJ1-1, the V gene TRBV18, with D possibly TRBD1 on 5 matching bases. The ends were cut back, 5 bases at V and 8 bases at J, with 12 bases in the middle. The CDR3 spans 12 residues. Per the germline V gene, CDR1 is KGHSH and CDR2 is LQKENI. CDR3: CASSLTGEEAFF. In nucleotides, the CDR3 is TGTGCCAGCTCATTGACGGGGGAGGAAGCTTTCTTT.

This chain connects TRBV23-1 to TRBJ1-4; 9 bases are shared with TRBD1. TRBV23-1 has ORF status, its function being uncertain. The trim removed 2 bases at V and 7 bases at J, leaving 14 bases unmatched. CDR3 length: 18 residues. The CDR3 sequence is CASSQLQFQGQGGEKLFF. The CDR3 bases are TGCGCCAGCAGTCAACTCCAATTTCAGGGACAGGGAGGTGAAAAACTGTTTTTT.

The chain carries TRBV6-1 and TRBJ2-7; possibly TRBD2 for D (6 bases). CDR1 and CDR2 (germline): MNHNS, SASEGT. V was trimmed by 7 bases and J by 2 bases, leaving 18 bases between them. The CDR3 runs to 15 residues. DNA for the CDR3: TGTGCCAGCAAAAAACAGGAGGGAAGAGCCTACGAGCAGTACTTC. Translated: CASKKQEGRAYEQYF.

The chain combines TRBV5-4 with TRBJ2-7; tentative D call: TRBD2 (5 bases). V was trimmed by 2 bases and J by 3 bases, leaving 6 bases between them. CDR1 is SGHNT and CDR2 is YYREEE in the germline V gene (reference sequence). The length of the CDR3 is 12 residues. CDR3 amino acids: CASSFEGYEQYF. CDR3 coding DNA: TGTGCCAGCAGCTTCGAGGGCTACGAGCAGTACTTC.

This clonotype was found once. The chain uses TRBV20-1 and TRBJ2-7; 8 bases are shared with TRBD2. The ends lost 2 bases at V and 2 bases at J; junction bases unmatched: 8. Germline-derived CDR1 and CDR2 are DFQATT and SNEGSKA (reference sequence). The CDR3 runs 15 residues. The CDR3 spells CSARIPGLVPYEQYF. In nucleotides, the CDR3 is TGCAGTGCTAGAATCCCGGGACTAGTTCCCTACGAGCAGTACTTC.

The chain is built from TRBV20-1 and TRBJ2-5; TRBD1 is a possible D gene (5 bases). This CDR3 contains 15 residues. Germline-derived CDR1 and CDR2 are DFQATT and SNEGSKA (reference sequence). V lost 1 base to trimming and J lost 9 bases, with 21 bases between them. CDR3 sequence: CSARGEQAALTAQYF. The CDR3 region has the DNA TGCAGTGCTAGAGGGGAACAGGCCGCTTTGACGGCCCAGTACTTC.

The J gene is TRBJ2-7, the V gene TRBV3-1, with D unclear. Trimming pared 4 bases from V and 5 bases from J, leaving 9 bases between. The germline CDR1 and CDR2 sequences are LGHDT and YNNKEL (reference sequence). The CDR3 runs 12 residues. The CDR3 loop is CASSPLPDEQYF. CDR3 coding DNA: TGTGCCAGCAGCCCCCTGCCTGACGAGCAGTACTTC.

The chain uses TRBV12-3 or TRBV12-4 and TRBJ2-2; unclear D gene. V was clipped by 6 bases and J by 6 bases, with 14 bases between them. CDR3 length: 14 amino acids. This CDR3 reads CASRLGWIPGELFF. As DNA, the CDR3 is TGTGCCAGCAGGTTGGGGTGGATCCCCGGGGAGCTGTTTTTT.

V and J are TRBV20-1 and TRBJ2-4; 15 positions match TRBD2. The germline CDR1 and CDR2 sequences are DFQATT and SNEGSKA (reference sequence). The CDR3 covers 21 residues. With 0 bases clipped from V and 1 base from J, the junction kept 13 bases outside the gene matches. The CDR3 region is CSARDRLSGLAGGGAKNIQYF. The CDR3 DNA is TGCAGTGCTAGAGATCGTTTGTCCGGACTAGCGGGAGGGGGGGCCAAAAACATTCAGTACTTC.

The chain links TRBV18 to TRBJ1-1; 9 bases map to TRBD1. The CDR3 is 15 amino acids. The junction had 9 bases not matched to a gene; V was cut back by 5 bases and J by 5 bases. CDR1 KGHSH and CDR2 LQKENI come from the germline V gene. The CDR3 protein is CASSSVPGQGTEAFF. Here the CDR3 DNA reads TGTGCCAGCTCATCCGTTCCGGGACAGGGAACTGAAGCTTTCTTT.

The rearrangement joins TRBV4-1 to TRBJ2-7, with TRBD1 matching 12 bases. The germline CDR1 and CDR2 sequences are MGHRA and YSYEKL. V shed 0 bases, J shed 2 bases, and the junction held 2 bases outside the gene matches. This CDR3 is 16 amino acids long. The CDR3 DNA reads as TGCGCCAGCAGCCAAGACCGGGACAGGGGGCCCTACGAGCAGTACTTC. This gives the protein CASSQDRDRGPYEQYF.